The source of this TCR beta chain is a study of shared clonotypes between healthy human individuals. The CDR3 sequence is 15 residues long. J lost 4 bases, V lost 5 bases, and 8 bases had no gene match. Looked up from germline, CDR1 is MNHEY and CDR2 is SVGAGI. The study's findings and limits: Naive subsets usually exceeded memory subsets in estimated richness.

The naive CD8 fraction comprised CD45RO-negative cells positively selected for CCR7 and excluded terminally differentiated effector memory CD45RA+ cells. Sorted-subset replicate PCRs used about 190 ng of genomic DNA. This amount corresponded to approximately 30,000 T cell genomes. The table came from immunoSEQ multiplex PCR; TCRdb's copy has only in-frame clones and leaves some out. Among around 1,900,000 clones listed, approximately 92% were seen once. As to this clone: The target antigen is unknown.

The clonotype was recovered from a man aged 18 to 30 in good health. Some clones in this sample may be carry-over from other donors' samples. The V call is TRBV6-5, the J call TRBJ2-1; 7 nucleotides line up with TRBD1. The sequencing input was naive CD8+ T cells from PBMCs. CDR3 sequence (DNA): TGTGCCAGCAGTCACCGGGACAGCCTGTACAATGAGCAGTTCTTC. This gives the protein CASSHRDSLYNEQFF.